Listed below are T cell receptor beta chains from one sample, sequenced in a study of cytomegalovirus exposure and HLA in healthy donors. TCRdb keeps only in-frame clones here, not all; method: immunoSEQ multiplex PCR. Of some 120,000 clones in the sample, approximately 80% were seen once. Sequenced material: PBMCs. Receptor source: a woman aged 40 to 50 in good health and CMV-seronegative. CDR3s include the opening cysteine and the closing phenylalanine or tryptophan. The D gene is left open where the match is weak. Not all rows give a size; the values are once, few, many and, for expanded clones, a class.

d_gene: .
abundance: .
j_gene: TRBJ2-7
len: 14
v_gene: TRBV6-6
CDR3nt: TGTGCCACTACCGGGGTCGGGGGCTCCTACGAGCAGTACTTC
CDR3aa: CATTGVGGSYEQYF

d_gene: .
abundance: .
j_gene: TRBJ1-2
len: 17
v_gene: TRBV19
CDR3nt: TGTGCCAGTAGTGACCTAAACCCCAGCGCCCGAAGAGGAGGCTACACCTTC
CDR3aa: CASSDLNPSARRGGYTF

d_gene: .
abundance: .
j_gene: TRBJ1-2
len: 14
v_gene: TRBV6-5
CDR3nt: TGTGCCAGCAGTTACGGTGGACAGCCCTATGGCTACACCTTC
CDR3aa: CASSYGGQPYGYTF

d_gene: TRBD2
abundance: .
j_gene: TRBJ2-7
len: 13
v_gene: TRBV15
CDR3nt: TGTGCCACGAGGACTAGCGGGGGCTACGAGCAGTACTTC
CDR3aa: CATRTSGGYEQYF

d_gene: TRBD1
abundance: once
j_gene: TRBJ1-1
len: 14
v_gene: TRBV7-6
CDR3nt: TGTGCCAGCAGCTTATCCCCGACAGGGTGTGAAGCTTTCTTT
CDR3aa: CASSLSPTGCEAFF

d_gene: TRBD2
abundance: .
j_gene: TRBJ2-1
len: 17
v_gene: TRBV4-1
CDR3nt: TGCGCCAGCAGCCAAGCCTCAACTAGCGTCTCCTACAATGAGCAGTTCTTC
CDR3aa: CASSQASTSVSYNEQFF

d_gene: TRBD1
abundance: .
j_gene: TRBJ2-2
len: 16
v_gene: TRBV6-6
CDR3nt: TGTGCCAGCAGTTACGGAGGGACAGGGTTGGCCGGGGAGCTGTTTTTT
CDR3aa: CASSYGGTGLAGELFF

d_gene: .
abundance: few
j_gene: TRBJ1-1
len: 16
v_gene: TRBV14
CDR3nt: TGTGCCAGCAGCCAAGTCCGAGGAGTCTCCTACACTGAAGCTTTCTTT
CDR3aa: CASSQVRGVSYTEAFF

d_gene: TRBD2
abundance: .
j_gene: TRBJ2-3
len: 15
v_gene: TRBV5-1
CDR3nt: TGCGCCAGCTTTGACCAGCGGGGCCGCACAGATACGCAGTATTTT
CDR3aa: CASFDQRGRTDTQYF

d_gene: TRBD1
abundance: .
j_gene: TRBJ2-3
len: 18
v_gene: TRBV2
CDR3nt: TGTGCCAGCAGTGTCCCACACCGGGACAGGGATCTTACAGATACGCAGTATTTT
CDR3aa: CASSVPHRDRDLTDTQYF

d_gene: TRBD2
abundance: .
j_gene: TRBJ2-7
len: 16
v_gene: TRBV7-2
CDR3nt: TGTGCCAGCAGCTTAGGTCCGCGGGAGCCCCCCCACGAGCAGTACTTC
CDR3aa: CASSLGPREPPHEQYF

d_gene: .
abundance: .
j_gene: TRBJ1-2
len: 13
v_gene: TRBV10-3
CDR3nt: TGTGCCATCAGTGAGGACAGTAACTATGGCTACACCTTC
CDR3aa: CAISEDSNYGYTF

d_gene: .
abundance: once
j_gene: TRBJ1-2
len: 15
v_gene: TRBV27
CDR3nt: TGTGCCAGCAGCTCGACGGACAGTTACTCCTATGGCTACACCTTC
CDR3aa: CASSSTDSYSYGYTF

d_gene: TRBD1
abundance: few
j_gene: TRBJ1-2
len: 15
v_gene: TRBV18
CDR3nt: TGTGCCAGCTCACTTGGGACAGGGGACAACTATGGCTACACCTTC
CDR3aa: CASSLGTGDNYGYTF

d_gene: .
abundance: .
j_gene: TRBJ1-2
len: 13
v_gene: TRBV2
CDR3nt: TGTGCCAGCAGGTCCGACACGACCTATGGCTACACCTTC
CDR3aa: CASRSDTTYGYTF

d_gene: TRBD2
abundance: .
j_gene: TRBJ2-1
len: 18
v_gene: TRBV18
CDR3nt: TGTGCCAGCTCACCCCTAGGACTAGCGGGAATTAAGGTTGGTGAGCAGTTCTTC
CDR3aa: CASSPLGLAGIKVGEQFF

d_gene: .
abundance: .
j_gene: TRBJ2-1
len: 14
v_gene: TRBV11-2
CDR3nt: TGTGCCAGCAGCTTGGACACCTCAAGCAATGAGCAGTTCTTC
CDR3aa: CASSLDTSSNEQFF

d_gene: .
abundance: .
j_gene: TRBJ2-1
len: 14
v_gene: TRBV2
CDR3nt: TGTGCCAGCAGTGTTAACGGAGCCTACAATGAGCAGTTCTTC
CDR3aa: CASSVNGAYNEQFF

d_gene: TRBD1
abundance: .
j_gene: TRBJ2-7
len: 16
v_gene: TRBV27
CDR3nt: TGTGCCAGCAGAGGCCACCAGGGGACAGGGTTGTTCGAGCAGTACTTC
CDR3aa: CASRGHQGTGLFEQYF

d_gene: TRBD1
abundance: .
j_gene: TRBJ1-6
len: 14
v_gene: TRBV7-3
CDR3nt: TGTGCCAGCAGAGGCGGACAGGGAAGTTCACCCCTCCACTTT
CDR3aa: CASRGGQGSSPLHF

d_gene: .
abundance: .
j_gene: TRBJ2-5
len: 13
v_gene: TRBV5-4
CDR3nt: TGTGCCAGCAGCTTGGAAGCGCGGGAGACCCAGTACTTC
CDR3aa: CASSLEARETQYF

d_gene: TRBD1
abundance: once
j_gene: TRBJ1-2
len: 13
v_gene: TRBV27
CDR3nt: TGTGCCAGCTCTACAGGGGTTAACTATGGCTACACCTTC
CDR3aa: CASSTGVNYGYTF

d_gene: TRBD2
abundance: .
j_gene: TRBJ2-1
len: 16
v_gene: TRBV5-1
CDR3nt: TGCGCCAGCAGCTCGAACGGGACTAGATCCATTAGGGAGCAGTTCTTC
CDR3aa: CASSSNGTRSIREQFF

d_gene: TRBD2
abundance: .
j_gene: TRBJ2-7
len: 18
v_gene: TRBV5-1
CDR3nt: TGCGCCAGCAGCTTCGCTTGGTCCGTTAGCGGGAGGGGATACGAGCAGTACTTC
CDR3aa: CASSFAWSVSGRGYEQYF

d_gene: .
abundance: once
j_gene: TRBJ2-5
len: 13
v_gene: TRBV2
CDR3nt: TGTGCCAGCAGGCCCGATGGAGGGGAGACCCAGTACTTC
CDR3aa: CASRPDGGETQYF

d_gene: .
abundance: .
j_gene: TRBJ2-3
len: 14
v_gene: TRBV15
CDR3nt: TGTGCCACCAGCATCAGGGGTCGTACAGATACGCAGTATTTT
CDR3aa: CATSIRGRTDTQYF

d_gene: .
abundance: .
j_gene: TRBJ1-2
len: 13
v_gene: TRBV19
CDR3nt: TGTGCCAGTAGTCTTACAGAGTTCTATGGCTACACCTTC
CDR3aa: CASSLTEFYGYTF

d_gene: .
abundance: few
j_gene: TRBJ2-7
len: 17
v_gene: TRBV13
CDR3nt: TGTGCCAGCAGCTTAGGCTCCCAGGGAGGCGGGGACTACGAGCAGTACTTC
CDR3aa: CASSLGSQGGGDYEQYF

d_gene: .
abundance: .
j_gene: TRBJ2-7
len: 16
v_gene: TRBV4-1
CDR3nt: TGCGCCAGCAGCCAAGATGACGGGGTTGGGACCTACGAGCAGTACTTC
CDR3aa: CASSQDDGVGTYEQYF

d_gene: .
abundance: .
j_gene: TRBJ2-5
len: 11
v_gene: TRBV20-1
CDR3nt: TGCAGTGCCCCCACCGGAGGGACCCAGTACTTC
CDR3aa: CSAPTGGTQYF

d_gene: TRBD1
abundance: few
j_gene: TRBJ1-1
len: 14
v_gene: TRBV2
CDR3nt: TGTGCCAGCAGTGAAGGGCAGGGGGCACTGAAAGCTTTCTTT
CDR3aa: CASSEGQGALKAFF

d_gene: .
abundance: .
j_gene: TRBJ2-1
len: 15
v_gene: TRBV7-2
CDR3nt: TGTGCCAGCAGCCAGACTGCTAGCTCCTACAATGAGCAGTTCTTC
CDR3aa: CASSQTASSYNEQFF

d_gene: .
abundance: .
j_gene: TRBJ1-4
len: 15
v_gene: TRBV5-1
CDR3nt: TGCGCCAGCAGTTCGCAGGGGCCGCCTGATGAAAAACTGTTTTTT
CDR3aa: CASSSQGPPDEKLFF

d_gene: TRBD1
abundance: .
j_gene: TRBJ2-1
len: 15
v_gene: TRBV6-5
CDR3nt: TGTGCCAGCAGTTCCGGTCGGACAGGGGACAATGAGCAGTTCTTC
CDR3aa: CASSSGRTGDNEQFF

d_gene: .
abundance: once
j_gene: TRBJ1-2
len: 14
v_gene: TRBV6-1
CDR3nt: TGTGCCAGCAGTGAAGCGCTTCGAGGATGTGGCTACACCTTC
CDR3aa: CASSEALRGCGYTF

d_gene: TRBD2
abundance: .
j_gene: TRBJ2-1
len: 15
v_gene: TRBV7-6
CDR3nt: TGTGCCAGCAGGGTGACTAGCGGCCACTACAATGAGCAGTTCTTC
CDR3aa: CASRVTSGHYNEQFF

d_gene: TRBD1
abundance: .
j_gene: TRBJ1-1
len: 13
v_gene: TRBV10-1
CDR3nt: TGCGCCAGCAGGGGGGGGACAGGGGGCCAAGCTTTCTTT
CDR3aa: CASRGGTGGQAFF

d_gene: TRBD2
abundance: .
j_gene: TRBJ2-7
len: 15
v_gene: TRBV27
CDR3nt: TGTGCCAGCAGTTTAAAACTAGCGGGAGCCTACGAGCAGTACTTC
CDR3aa: CASSLKLAGAYEQYF

d_gene: .
abundance: few
j_gene: TRBJ1-1
len: 11
v_gene: TRBV2
CDR3nt: TGTGCCAGCAGTGGACAGTATGAAGCTTTCTTT
CDR3aa: CASSGQYEAFF

d_gene: TRBD1
abundance: .
j_gene: TRBJ2-3
len: 17
v_gene: TRBV7-2
CDR3nt: TGTGCCAGCAGCCAACGTTATGGACAGGCCTACACAGATACGCAGTATTTT
CDR3aa: CASSQRYGQAYTDTQYF

d_gene: TRBD2
abundance: .
j_gene: TRBJ2-1
len: 11
v_gene: TRBV20-1
CDR3nt: TGCAGTGCTAGCGGGGGGGGTGAGCAGTTCTTC
CDR3aa: CSASGGGEQFF

d_gene: .
abundance: .
j_gene: TRBJ1-1
len: 13
v_gene: TRBV6-6
CDR3nt: TGTGCCAGCAGTCGACAGGACAGCACTGAAGCTTTCTTT
CDR3aa: CASSRQDSTEAFF

d_gene: .
abundance: .
j_gene: TRBJ1-2
len: 20
v_gene: TRBV15
CDR3nt: TGTGCCACCAGCAGCCGGGAACAACAAAACCGATTCGACGGGAACTATGGCTACACCTTC
CDR3aa: CATSSREQQNRFDGNYGYTF

d_gene: TRBD1
abundance: .
j_gene: TRBJ2-7
len: 16
v_gene: TRBV2
CDR3nt: TGTGCCAGCAGTTGGCTCTTGGGACAGGGGGCTTACGAGCAGTACTTC
CDR3aa: CASSWLLGQGAYEQYF

d_gene: .
abundance: once
j_gene: TRBJ2-7
len: 14
v_gene: TRBV27
CDR3nt: TGTGCCAGCAGGGCAAAACAGGGTTTCTACGAGCAGTACTTC
CDR3aa: CASRAKQGFYEQYF

d_gene: TRBD1
abundance: .
j_gene: TRBJ1-4
len: 15
v_gene: TRBV28
CDR3nt: TGTGCCAGCAGCGACACAGGGGAGGTGGGTGAAAAACTGTTTTTT
CDR3aa: CASSDTGEVGEKLFF

d_gene: .
abundance: .
j_gene: TRBJ2-7
len: 13
v_gene: TRBV6-1
CDR3nt: TGTGCCAGCAGTGAAAACAGGGCCTACGAGCAGTACTTC
CDR3aa: CASSENRAYEQYF

d_gene: .
abundance: .
j_gene: TRBJ2-5
len: 13
v_gene: TRBV29-1
CDR3nt: TGCAGCGCCGACGTCACAGTCGAAGAGACCCAGTACTTC
CDR3aa: CSADVTVEETQYF

d_gene: .
abundance: .
j_gene: TRBJ2-1
len: 18
v_gene: TRBV5-3
CDR3nt: TGTGCCAGAAGCCTAGTTAGTAGCAAGACCGCTTCCTACAATGAGCAGTTCTTC
CDR3aa: CARSLVSSKTASYNEQFF

d_gene: .
abundance: .
j_gene: TRBJ1-2
len: 15
v_gene: TRBV7-8
CDR3nt: TGTGCCAGCAGCTTAGCGCAGGGGATAGTGAGTGGCTACACCTTC
CDR3aa: CASSLAQGIVSGYTF

d_gene: .
abundance: .
j_gene: TRBJ1-5
len: 15
v_gene: TRBV28
CDR3nt: TGTGCCAGCAGTTTACTCCAGGGGCCGGAAGGGCCCCAGCATTTT
CDR3aa: CASSLLQGPEGPQHF

d_gene: TRBD1
abundance: .
j_gene: TRBJ1-2
len: 13
v_gene: TRBV6-5
CDR3nt: TGTGCCAGCAGTTACTGGGACAGCTATGGCTACACCTTC
CDR3aa: CASSYWDSYGYTF

d_gene: TRBD1
abundance: .
j_gene: TRBJ2-7
len: 15
v_gene: TRBV16
CDR3nt: TGTGCCAGCAGCCAATCGCGGACAGGGTACTACGAGCAGTACTTC
CDR3aa: CASSQSRTGYYEQYF

d_gene: .
abundance: once
j_gene: TRBJ2-1
len: 15
v_gene: TRBV5-5
CDR3nt: TGTGCCAGCAGCCTGGGACACCCGTTGAACAATGAGCAGTTCTTC
CDR3aa: CASSLGHPLNNEQFF

d_gene: TRBD1
abundance: .
j_gene: TRBJ2-3
len: 16
v_gene: TRBV9
CDR3nt: TGTGCCAGCAGCCTACGGGACAGGGCTTCTTCAGATACGCAGTATTTT
CDR3aa: CASSLRDRASSDTQYF